This T cell receptor (beta chain) stems from a study of T cell changes during pregnancy in multiple sclerosis. Sequencing was performed with immunoSEQ multiplex PCR; in TCRdb, only in-frame clones are kept and a portion is missing. Of around 86,000 clones in the sample, about 93% were seen once. The clonotype originates from a female donor with multiple sclerosis, enrolled in a pregnancy study. The material was peripheral blood, obtained in the first trimester of pregnancy.

The CDR3 sequence is CASSYSRHENQPQHF. CDR3 in DNA: TGTGCCAGCAGTTACTCGAGGCACGAAAATCAGCCCCAGCATTTT. The chain is built from TRBV6-5 and TRBJ1-5; no definite D call. Germline values: CDR1 MNHEY, CDR2 SVGAGI. Trimming stripped 0 bases from V and 4 bases from J, with 10 bases between. This CDR3 spans 15 amino acids.